Presented here are 24 T cell receptor beta chains from one specimen sequenced in a study of blood T cell repertoires in COVID-19. The data were produced by immunoSEQ multiplex PCR, yet TCRdb's version contains in-frame clones alone and is incomplete. The sample includes about 270,000 clones, approximately 84% of them seen just once. The sequenced sample consisted of peripheral blood. These receptor sequences come from a human donor with COVID-19, enrolled during active disease. The donor label of this sample is uncertain.

The genes are TRBV29-1 and TRBJ1-2, with 7 nucleotides matching TRBD1. This CDR3 region has 12 residues. Germline lookup yields CDR1 SQVTM and CDR2 ANQGSEA. Here the CDR3 DNA reads TGCGCAACCGGGACAGAGAACTATGGCTACACCTTC. Its translation is CATGTENYGYTF.

This clone was seen a single time. The rearrangement joins TRBV28 to TRBJ1-2; 7 bases match TRBD1. Germline V CDR1 and CDR2: MDHEN, SYDVKM. CDR3 length: 13 residues. V trimming: 5 bases; J trimming: 8 bases; junction bases outside the gene matches: 8. This CDR3 reads CASSPRQGGGYTF. The CDR3 DNA reads TGTGCCAGCAGTCCCCGACAGGGAGGCGGCTACACCTTC.

In this sample, this clone turned up once. The chain joins TRBV19 to TRBJ2-2; 10 bases are shared with TRBD2. Germline loops: CDR1 LNHDA, CDR2 SQIVND (reference sequence). The junction had 7 bases not matched to a gene; V was cut back by 6 bases and J by 6 bases. The CDR3 has 15 residues. The CDR3 sequence: CASRQREGVSGELFF. DNA of the CDR3: TGTGCCAGTAGACAGCGGGAGGGCGTCTCCGGGGAGCTGTTTTTT.

This rearrangement joins TRBV9 to TRBJ2-5; 14 bases fit TRBD2. Germline-derived CDR1 and CDR2 are SGDLS and YYNGEE. Trimming at V came to 0 bases and at J to 5 bases, leaving 18 bases not matched to a gene. This CDR3 has 21 residues. DNA for the CDR3: TGTGCCAGCAGCGTAGACGAAGGAAGGGGTAGACTAGCGGGAGGGCCCGAGACCCAGTACTTC. It yields the protein CASSVDEGRGRLAGGPETQYF.

This clone was detected a few times. The gene calls are TRBV5-1 and TRBJ2-7, with D perhaps matching TRBD1 (5 bases). Trimming pared 2 bases from V and 3 bases from J, leaving 18 bases between. The CDR3 runs 16 residues. The germline CDR1 and CDR2 sequences are SGHRS and YFSETQ. The CDR3 sequence is CASSFRRMPTDYEQYF. The CDR3 DNA is TGCGCCAGCAGCTTTAGGCGGATGCCGACAGACTACGAGCAGTACTTC.

In nucleotides, the CDR3 is TGTGCCAGCAGCTTCGACAGGGGGGTGGATGGCTACACCTTC. This translates into CASSFDRGVDGYTF. The gene calls are TRBV2 and TRBJ1-2; 9 bases align to TRBD1. The CDR3 has 14 residues. Trimming removed 6 bases from V and 6 bases from J; junction bases left unmatched: 8. Germline CDR1 is SNHLY and CDR2 is FYNNEI.

The rearrangement joins TRBV7-9 to TRBJ2-7, with TRBD2 matching 9 bases. The CDR3 is 14 residues long. From germline, CDR1 is SEHNR and CDR2 FQNEAQ (reference sequence). Unmatched junction bases numbered 6, after V lost 4 bases and J lost 5 bases. The CDR3 DNA sequence: TGTGCCAGCAGCTGGGGACTAGCAGAAAACGAGCAGTACTTC. Its translation: CASSWGLAENEQYF.

The chain employs TRBV28 and TRBJ1-4, with 10 bases fitting TRBD1. Germline V gene sequence: CDR1 MDHEN, CDR2 SYDVKM. Unmatched junction bases numbered 3, after V lost 3 bases and J lost 5 bases. The CDR3 sequence is 15 residues long. The CDR3 region is CASSFGTGVNEKLFF. The CDR3 DNA sequence: TGTGCCAGCAGTTTTGGGACAGGGGTAAATGAAAAACTGTTTTTT. Combining the CDR3 with reference TRBV28 and TRBJ1-4 gives the whole variable domain DVKVTQSSRYLVKRTGEKVFLECVQDMDHENMFWYRQDPGLGLRLIYFSYDVKMKEKGDIPEGYSVSREKKERFSLILESASTNQTSMYLCASSFGTGVNEKLFFGSGTQLSVL.

This rearrangement joins TRBV6-2 or TRBV6-3 to TRBJ1-5; perhaps TRBD1 as D (5 bases). The CDR3 extends over 17 amino acids. Looked up from germline, CDR1 is MNHEY and CDR2 is SVGEGT. V shed 0 bases and J shed 0 bases, with 12 bases lying between them. The CDR3, as DNA: TGTGCCAGCAGTTACTCCGACAGTGGGTATAGCAATCAGCCCCAGCATTTT. Protein product: CASSYSDSGYSNQPQHF.

Notes on this clone: Distinct nucleotide sequences in the sample also encode this CDR3. V is TRBV20-1 and J is TRBJ2-5, with unresolved D. The CDR3 covers 10 residues. Germline V gene data show CDR1 as DFQATT and CDR2 as SNEGSKA (reference sequence). V was clipped by 6 bases and J by 4 bases, with 6 bases between them. The CDR3 DNA reads as TGCAGTGCCCGTCTAGAGACCCAGTACTTC. This gives the protein CSARLETQYF.

The chain uses TRBV9 and TRBJ2-7, with TRBD2 matching 9 bases. V was pared by 0 bases and J by 7 bases, with 5 bases of the junction left unmatched. The CDR3 has 14 amino acids. Germline loops: CDR1 SGDLS, CDR2 YYNGEE. The chain's CDR3 is CASSVDLAGNEQYF. The CDR3 nucleotides read TGTGCCAGCAGCGTAGACCTAGCGGGAAATGAGCAGTACTTC.

The chain joins TRBV9 to TRBJ2-5, with D maybe TRBD2 (6 bases). Germline V CDR1 and CDR2: SGDLS, YYNGEE. The V and J ends lost 3 bases and 4 bases respectively, with 10 bases between them. The CDR3 extends over 13 amino acids. The CDR3 DNA sequence: TGTGCCAGCAGCGGGGGGGTCGGAGAGACCCAGTACTTC. It codes for CASSGGVGETQYF.

This chain connects TRBV28 to TRBJ1-5; 10 bases are shared with TRBD1. Trimming took 7 bases from V and 4 from J; bases not matched to a gene: 10. CDR1 and CDR2 from the germline V gene are MDHEN and SYDVKM. CDR3 size: 16 residues. The DNA for the CDR3 is TGTGCCAGCACCCTGTCGGTGGGACAGGGGAATCAGCCCCAGCATTTT. Encoded protein: CASTLSVGQGNQPQHF.

The chain combines TRBV14 with TRBJ2-1; 10 positions agree with TRBD2. Germline CDR1 and CDR2: SGHDN and FVKESK. This CDR3 has 14 amino acids. J gave up 11 bases and V 3 bases, and 7 bases lay outside the gene matches. CDR3 nucleotides: TGTGCCAGCAGCCAGCTAGCGGGAGCCGTTAAGCAGTTCTTC. This codes for CASSQLAGAVKQFF.

The chain is built from TRBV6-6 and TRBJ2-3, with D maybe TRBD2 (6 bases). V was shortened by 2 bases and J by 2 bases, with 8 bases between the two germline ends. CDR1 is MNHNY and CDR2 is SVGAGI in the germline V gene (reference sequence). The CDR3 covers 14 residues. CDR3 region: CASSYAGTTDTQYF. CDR3 coding DNA: TGTGCCAGCAGTTACGCGGGAACCACAGATACGCAGTATTTT.

V is TRBV11-2 and J is TRBJ1-2; D is perhaps TRBD1 (6 bases). The CDR3 spans 16 residues. Germline V gene lookup returns CDR1 SGHAT and CDR2 FQNNGV. V was clipped by 1 base and J by 4 bases, with 16 bases between them. CDR3 amino acids: CASSLAPGHRGYGYTF. Written as DNA, the CDR3 is TGTGCCAGCAGCTTAGCCCCGGGACACCGGGGCTATGGCTACACCTTC.

The rearrangement links TRBV9 to TRBJ1-3; 7 positions agree with TRBD1. Germline loops: CDR1 SGDLS, CDR2 YYNGEE. V trimming: 0 bases; J trimming: 2 bases; junction bases outside the gene matches: 5. The CDR3 has 16 amino acids. Written as DNA, the CDR3 is TGTGCCAGCAGCGTAGGGGGGACAGATCCTGGAAACACCATATATTTT. Translated, it gives CASSVGGTDPGNTIYF.

The chain couples TRBV9 to TRBJ2-2; D not resolved. With 0 bases removed from V and 1 base from J, the gap between germline ends came to 10 bases. Germline lookup yields CDR1 SGDLS and CDR2 YYNGEE. This CDR3 has 16 residues. The CDR3 DNA reads TGTGCCAGCAGCGTAGTTAATAGTGAGAACACCGGGGAGCTGTTTTTT. This gives the protein CASSVVNSENTGELFF.

The J gene is TRBJ2-5, the V gene TRBV5-5; 9 bases are shared with TRBD2. V shed 5 bases, J shed 5 bases, and the junction held 7 bases outside the gene matches. This CDR3 is 14 amino acids long. Germline V lookup: CDR1 SGHKS, CDR2 YYEKEE (reference sequence). The chain's CDR3 is CASRGGLAEETQYF. CDR3 bases: TGTGCCAGCAGAGGGGGACTAGCTGAGGAGACCCAGTACTTC.

The CDR3 bases are TGTGCCAGCACCGGGACTAGCGGGAGCCTCTCTTCCTACAATGAGCAGTTCTTC. The encoded protein is CASTGTSGSLSSYNEQFF. The chain has TRBV3-1 (or the pseudogene TRBV3-2) and TRBJ2-1, with 14 bases lining up with TRBD2. The ends lost 7 bases at V and 1 base at J; junction bases unmatched: 9. CDR1 is LGHDT and CDR2 is YNNKEL in the germline V gene (reference sequence). The CDR3 has 18 amino acids.

This chain links TRBV3-1 (or the pseudogene TRBV3-2) with TRBJ2-7; perhaps TRBD2 as D (5 bases). Trimming pared 1 base from V and 4 bases from J, leaving 11 bases between. The CDR3 consists of 14 residues. Germline V CDR1 and CDR2: LGHDT, YNNKEL (reference sequence). The CDR3, as DNA: TGTGCCAGCAGCCAAGCTCCCGGGAAGTACGAGCAGTACTTC. Translating gives CASSQAPGKYEQYF.

This rearrangement joins TRBV15 to TRBJ2-7; tentative D call: TRBD1 (5 bases). The V gene lost 8 bases and the J gene lost 3 bases, with 11 bases spanning the gap. The CDR3 totals 12 residues. Germline V gives CDR1 LNHNV, CDR2 YYDKDF (reference sequence). This CDR3 reads CATEQTDYEQYF. CDR3 DNA sequence: TGTGCCACCGAGCAGACAGACTACGAGCAGTACTTC.

The rearrangement uses TRBV30 and TRBJ1-6, with a tentative D call TRBD1 (6 bases). The germline V gene has CDR1 GTSNPN and CDR2 SVGIG (reference sequence). V lost 3 bases and J lost 7, with 10 bases in between. The CDR3 contains 13 residues. CDR3 protein: CAWSADRNSPLHF. The DNA of the CDR3 is TGTGCCTGGAGCGCTGACAGGAATTCACCCCTCCACTTT.

V is TRBV5-1 and J is TRBJ1-3; weak D call: TRBD1 (6 bases). The V end lost 2 bases, the J end lost 0 bases, and 12 bases lay between the germline ends. Germline V gene data show CDR1 as SGHRS and CDR2 as YFSETQ. The CDR3 totals 16 residues. The CDR3 spells CASSLNTGNSGNTIYF. The CDR3 DNA reads as TGCGCCAGCAGCTTAAATACAGGGAACTCTGGAAACACCATATATTTT. Supplemented by reference TRBV5-1 and TRBJ1-3, the full variable domain reads KAGVTQTPRYLIKTRGQQVTLSCSPISGHRSVSWYQQTPGQGLQFLFEYFSETQRNKGNFPGRFSGRQFSNSRSEMNVSTLELGDSALYLCASSLNTGNSGNTIYFGEGSWLTVV.